The T cell receptor beta chain described here comes from a study of cytomegalovirus exposure and HLA in healthy donors. General study points: Donor immune exposure was known only as CMV serostatus. One variant, a missense change in DCLRE1C, was linked in a later analysis to TCR beta V- and J-gene trimming. Testing in vitro showed a few CMV-associated chains specific for CMV antigens.

About this clone itself: Its antigen is currently unknown.

The PCR used 60 Vbeta and 13 Jbeta primers. Sequencing was performed with immunoSEQ multiplex PCR; in TCRdb, only in-frame clones are kept and a portion is missing. This table holds roughly 140,000 clones, 75% to 80% found once. The V segment lost 3 bases and the J segment 0 bases; nucleotides outside the gene matches: 3. The V gene's germline CDR1 is SGHTA and CDR2 FQGNSA. This CDR3 region has 16 residues. V is TRBV7-2 and J is TRBJ2-1; 9 bases are shared with TRBD2. The TCR was taken from a man younger than 35 in good health and CMV-seronegative. The source material was PBMCs. This CDR3 reads CASSFLAGPSYNEQFF. The CDR3 coding sequence is TGTGCCAGCAGCTTCCTAGCGGGGCCCTCCTACAATGAGCAGTTCTTC.